One sample yielded the 24 T cell receptor beta chains listed below, sequenced in a study of CXCR3-negative and CXCR3-positive naive CD8 T cells (dated by TCRdb to about 2019). The listed sequencing device is NextSeq 550. The Human TCR Profiling Kit (MiLaboratory) was used to prepare UMI-labeled 5' RACE TRB cDNA libraries. TCRdb reprocessed the reads and lists each CDR3 protein sequence as a single entry, with no DNA. This specimen's table enumerates about 43,000 distinct CDR3 sequences. The ten largest clones represent under 15% of the sample. Sample: memory CD8+ T cells from blood. Sample cell subset or site, as interpreted from the label and publication: conventional CD8+ memory T cells (TMEM), sorted as controls. The receptors here all came from a human donor in good health. Some clones in this sample may be carry-over from other donors' samples.

This clonotype is classed as large by frequency. The chain combines TRBV6-5 with TRBJ2-1. The CDR3 has 14 residues. Germline values: CDR1 MNHEY, CDR2 SVGAGI. The CDR3 spells CASSTGGSYNEQFF.

The chain links TRBV12-3 or TRBV12-4 to TRBJ2-1; TCRdb selects TRBD1, and the lack of DNA leaves this call unchecked. The CDR3 has 13 amino acids. The CDR3 sequence: CAILWPPGNEQFF.

The chain uses TRBV16 and TRBJ2-1. Germline V lookup: CDR1 KGHSY, CDR2 FQNENV. The CDR3 consists of 15 residues. CDR3 region: CASSQSLSTNNEQFF.

The chain employs TRBV5-8 and TRBJ2-3; the TCRdb call, TRBD2, lacks DNA for checking. The V gene's germline CDR1 is SGHTS and CDR2 YDEGEE. The CDR3 runs to 14 residues. CDR3: CASSFGSRTDTQYF.

The V gene is TRBV29-1, the J gene TRBJ2-2. This CDR3 has 13 amino acids. Germline lookup yields CDR1 SQVTM and CDR2 ANQGSEA. CDR3 loop: CSVEWSNTGELFF.

This chain links TRBV28 with TRBJ2-1; the TRBD2 assignment by TCRdb is unverifiable without DNA. This CDR3 contains 16 residues. CDR1 is MDHEN, CDR2 SYDVKM, per germline. CDR3: CASSIATSGGYNEQFF. Full variable domain (outside the CDR3, taken from reference TRBV28 and TRBJ2-1): DVKVTQSSRYLVKRTGEKVFLECVQDMDHENMFWYRQDPGLGLRLIYFSYDVKMKEKGDIPEGYSVSREKKERFSLILESASTNQTSMYLCASSIATSGGYNEQFFGPGTRLTVL.

The genes are TRBV24-1 and TRBJ2-7; TCRdb names TRBD1, which stays unverified in the absence of DNA. The CDR3 length is 13 residues. Looked up from germline, CDR1 is KGHDR and CDR2 is SFDVKD. CDR3: CATSSGQGREQYF.

V usage is TRBV4-1 and J usage is TRBJ2-1. This CDR3 is built from 12 residues. Germline values: CDR1 MGHRA, CDR2 YSYEKL. CDR3: CASSQSPNEQFF.

The V and J genes are TRBV6-5 and TRBJ1-1; absent DNA, TCRdb's TRBD1 call cannot be checked. The CDR3 is 15 residues long. CDR1 and CDR2 from the germline V gene are MNHEY and SVGAGI. The CDR3 region is CASSSTGDVSTEAFF.

V and J are TRBV7-2 and TRBJ2-3; TCRdb's D call of TRBD1 is untestable without DNA. The CDR3 is 14 residues long. CDR1 is SGHTA, CDR2 FQGNSA, per germline. The CDR3 reads CASGLRGAADTQYF.

The V gene is TRBV29-1, the J gene TRBJ1-5. The CDR3 has 14 amino acids. Germline V gene data show CDR1 as SQVTM and CDR2 as ANQGSEA. The CDR3 loop is CSALTGTEGQPQHF.

The V gene is TRBV6-6, the J gene TRBJ2-5. From germline, CDR1 is MNHNY and CDR2 SVGAGI (reference sequence). The CDR3 is 14 amino acids. The CDR3 sequence is CASSYLDGQETQYF.

The chain links TRBV20-1 to TRBJ2-1; TCRdb names TRBD1, which stays unverified in the absence of DNA. CDR1 is DFQATT and CDR2 is SNEGSKA in the germline V gene (reference sequence). CDR3 length: 17 residues. The CDR3 loop reads CSARVKLGDSPYNEQFF.

V gene TRBV7-2 combines with J gene TRBJ1-4; TCRdb reports TRBD1, a call that lacks DNA to check it against. The CDR3 has 16 amino acids. Germline V gene lookup returns CDR1 SGHTA and CDR2 FQGNSA. CDR3 region: CASSFTTGATNEKLFF.

The chain has TRBV29-1 and TRBJ1-6; TCRdb names TRBD1, which stays unverified in the absence of DNA. This CDR3 comprises 15 residues. Germline loops: CDR1 SQVTM, CDR2 ANQGSEA. The CDR3 loop is CSVQTGVGYNSPLHF.

The V and J genes are TRBV6-5 and TRBJ2-7. The germline V gene has CDR1 MNHEY and CDR2 SVGAGI. The CDR3 contains 15 residues. CDR3 sequence reads: CASSYSAYTEYEQYF.

The rearrangement uses TRBV6-1 and TRBJ2-1; the TCRdb call, TRBD2, lacks DNA for checking. The CDR3 is made up of 15 amino acids. Germline V CDR1 and CDR2: MNHNS, SASEGT. CDR3 residues: CASSEAAGSYNEQFF.

This chain uses TRBV6-2 or TRBV6-3 with TRBJ2-1; TCRdb designates TRBD2, a call that cannot be tested without DNA. CDR3 length: 19 amino acids. Per the germline V gene, CDR1 is MNHEY and CDR2 is SVGEGT. The CDR3: CASSYRLGSISGTYNEQFF.

The rearrangement links TRBV6-5 to TRBJ1-5; TCRdb's D call of TRBD1 is untestable without DNA. The CDR3 runs to 17 residues. Germline V gene data show CDR1 as MNHEY and CDR2 as SVGAGI. This CDR3 is CASIHPRDRGGDQPQHF.

By frequency, this clonotype is medium-sized. V and J are TRBV29-1 and TRBJ1-5. CDR1 is SQVTM and CDR2 is ANQGSEA in the germline V gene. This CDR3 has 14 amino acids. This CDR3 is CSVEEGYGNQPQHF.

The chain employs TRBV5-5 and TRBJ1-2. Per the germline V gene, CDR1 is SGHKS and CDR2 is YYEKEE (reference sequence). The CDR3 has 16 amino acids. The chain's CDR3 is CASSLEGQRKPYGYTF.

This rearrangement joins TRBV4-3 to TRBJ2-1. The CDR3 loop spans 15 amino acids. Germline CDR1 and CDR2: LGHNA and YSLEER. CDR3 residues: CASSQGQGNYNEQFF.

The rearrangement joins TRBV7-9 to TRBJ1-1; absent DNA, TCRdb's TRBD1 call cannot be checked. CDR1 is SEHNR, CDR2 FQNEAQ, per germline (reference sequence). This CDR3 is 14 amino acids long. CDR3 sequence: CASSSVPGDTEAFF. The complete variable domain, with remaining parts taken from reference TRBV7-9 and TRBJ1-1, reads DTGVSQNPRHKITKRGQNVTFRCDPISEHNRLYWYRQTLGQGPEFLTYFQNEAQLEKSRLLSDRFSAERPKGSFSTLEIQRTEQGDSAMYLCASSSVPGDTEAFFGQGTRLTVV.

The CDR3 spells CSARDPGLGGEAGELFF. The chain has TRBV20-1 and TRBJ2-2; there is no DNA to check the TCRdb D call of TRBD2. Per the germline V gene, CDR1 is DFQATT and CDR2 is SNEGSKA (reference sequence). This CDR3 has 17 amino acids.